The clone carrying this TCR beta chain has at least ten counts. This entry is derived from a study of response to subunit inactivated influenza vaccine. TCRdb re-derived calls from the RT-PCR reads in MiXCR, one entry per CDR3 protein. The repertoire has 430,000 or so distinct CDR3 sequences, around 9.9% of them found once; the top ten carry approximately 12%. CDR3 length: 15 amino acids. Trimming removed 5 bases from V and 6 bases from J, with 19 bases in between. The TCR comes from a man aged 45-60 years who received an inactivated influenza vaccine. This specimen was PBMCs from blood, taken about 40 days after vaccination. The chain has TRBV12-3 or TRBV12-4 and TRBJ1-1; D is possibly TRBD1 (6 bases). This CDR3 reads CASSTGQPGGAEAFF. CDR3 nucleotide sequence: TGTGCCAGCAGTACCGGACAGCCGGGAGGGGCTGAAGCTTTCTTT.